This TCR beta chain is drawn from a study of blood T cell repertoires in COVID-19. Data came from immunoSEQ multiplex PCR; TCRdb stores just in-frame clones and leaves some out. This sample has 80,000 to 100,000 clones, with roughly 80% found just once. V was pared by 6 bases and J by 0 bases, with 6 bases of the junction left unmatched. The CDR3 totals 17 residues. Germline CDR1 is MNHNY and CDR2 is SVGAGI (reference sequence). This TCR came from a man between 60 and 75 years old with acute or convalescent COVID-19. Sequencing used peripheral blood. This chain uses TRBV6-6 with TRBJ2-6; 9 nucleotides agree with TRBD2. The CDR3 loop is CASRRLADYSGANVLTF. The CDR3 DNA sequence: TGTGCCAGCAGGCGACTAGCGGACTACTCTGGGGCCAACGTCCTGACTTTC.